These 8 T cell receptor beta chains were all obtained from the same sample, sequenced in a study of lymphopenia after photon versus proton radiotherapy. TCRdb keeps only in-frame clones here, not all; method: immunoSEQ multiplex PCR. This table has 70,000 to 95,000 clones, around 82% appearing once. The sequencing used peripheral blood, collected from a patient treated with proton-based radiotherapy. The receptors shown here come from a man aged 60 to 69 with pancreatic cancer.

The CDR3 DNA is TGTGCCAGCAGCCTGTCGTCCCAGTACTTC. Protein: CASSLSSQYF. The chain uses TRBV5-8 and TRBJ2-5, with D unresolved. The CDR3 sequence is 10 residues long. Per the germline V gene, CDR1 is SGHTS and CDR2 is YDEGEE. The ends were cut back, 4 bases at V and 9 bases at J, with 7 bases in the middle. Full variable domain (outside the CDR3, taken from reference TRBV5-8 and TRBJ2-5): EAGVTQSPTHLIKTRGQQATLRCSPISGHTSVYWYQQALGLGLQFLLWYDEGEERNRGNFPPRFSGRQFPNYSSELNVNALELEDSALYLCASSLSSQYFGPGTRLLVL.

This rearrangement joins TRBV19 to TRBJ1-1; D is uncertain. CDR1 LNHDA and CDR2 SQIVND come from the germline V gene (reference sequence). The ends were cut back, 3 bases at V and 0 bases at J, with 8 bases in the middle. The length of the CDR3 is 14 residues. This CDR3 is CASSMVSLNTEAFF. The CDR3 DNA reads TGTGCCAGTAGTATGGTCAGTTTGAACACTGAAGCTTTCTTT. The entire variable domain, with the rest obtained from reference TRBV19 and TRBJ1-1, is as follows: DGGITQSPKYLFRKEGQNVTLSCEQNLNHDAMYWYRQDPGQGLRLIYYSQIVNDFQKGDIAEGYSVSREKKESFPLTVTSAQKNPTAFYLCASSMVSLNTEAFFGQGTRLTVV.

In DNA, the CDR3 is TGTGCCAGCAGCGTTGGGGGATTCTCCTACAATGAGCAGTTCTTC. It translates to CASSVGGFSYNEQFF. The chain is built from TRBV9 and TRBJ2-1; D is perhaps TRBD1 or TRBD2 (5 bases each). Between the trimmed V and J ends, which lost 2 bases and 0 bases, there was a span of 9 bases. CDR1 and CDR2 (germline): SGDLS, YYNGEE. The CDR3 is 15 residues long.

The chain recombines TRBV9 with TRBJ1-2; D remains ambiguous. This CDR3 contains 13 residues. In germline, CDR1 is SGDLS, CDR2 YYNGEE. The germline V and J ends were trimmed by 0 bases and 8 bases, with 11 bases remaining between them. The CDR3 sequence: CASSVGGLEGYTF. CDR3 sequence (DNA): TGTGCCAGCAGCGTAGGAGGATTAGAGGGCTACACCTTC.

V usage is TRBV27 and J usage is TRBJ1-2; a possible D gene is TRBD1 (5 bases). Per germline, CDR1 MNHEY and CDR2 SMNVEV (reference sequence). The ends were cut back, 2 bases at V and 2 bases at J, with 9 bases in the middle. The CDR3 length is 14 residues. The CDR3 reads CASSLTGRNYGYTF. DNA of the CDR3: TGTGCCAGCAGTTTAACGGGACGGAACTATGGCTACACCTTC.

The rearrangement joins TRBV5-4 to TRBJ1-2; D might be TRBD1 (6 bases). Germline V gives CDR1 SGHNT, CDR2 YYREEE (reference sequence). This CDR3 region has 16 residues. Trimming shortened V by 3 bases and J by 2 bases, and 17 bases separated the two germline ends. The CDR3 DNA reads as TGTGCCAGCAGCTCGCCCAAAGCTGGACAGAACTATGGCTACACCTTC. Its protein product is CASSSPKAGQNYGYTF.

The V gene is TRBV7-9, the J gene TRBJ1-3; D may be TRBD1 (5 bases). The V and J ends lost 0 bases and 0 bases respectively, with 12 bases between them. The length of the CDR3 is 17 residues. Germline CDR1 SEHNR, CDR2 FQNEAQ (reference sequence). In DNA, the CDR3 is TGTGCCAGCAGCTTAGCGGGGACGATAGCCTCTGGAAACACCATATATTTT. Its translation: CASSLAGTIASGNTIYF.

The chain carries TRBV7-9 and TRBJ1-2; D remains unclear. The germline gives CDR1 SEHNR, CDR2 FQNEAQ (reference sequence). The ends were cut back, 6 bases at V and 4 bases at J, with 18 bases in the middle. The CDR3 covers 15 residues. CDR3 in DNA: TGTGCCAGCAGTTTTTCGGGTTCTAGAGGCTATGGCTACACCTTC. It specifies CASSFSGSRGYGYTF.